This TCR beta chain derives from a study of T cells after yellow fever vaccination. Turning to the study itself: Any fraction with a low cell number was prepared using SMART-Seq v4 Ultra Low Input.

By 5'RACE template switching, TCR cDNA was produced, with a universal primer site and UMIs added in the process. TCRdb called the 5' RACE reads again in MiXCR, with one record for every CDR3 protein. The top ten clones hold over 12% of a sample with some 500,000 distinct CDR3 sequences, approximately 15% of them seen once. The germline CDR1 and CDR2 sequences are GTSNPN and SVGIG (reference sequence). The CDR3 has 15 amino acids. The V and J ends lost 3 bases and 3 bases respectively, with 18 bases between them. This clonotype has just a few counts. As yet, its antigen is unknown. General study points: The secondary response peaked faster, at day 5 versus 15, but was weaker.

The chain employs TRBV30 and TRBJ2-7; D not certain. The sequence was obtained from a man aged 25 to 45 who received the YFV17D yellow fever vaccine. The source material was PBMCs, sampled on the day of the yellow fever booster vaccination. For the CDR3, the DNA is TGTGCCTGGAGCGCTACCCCACACGGTGACTACGAGCAGTACTTC. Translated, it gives CAWSATPHGDYEQYF.